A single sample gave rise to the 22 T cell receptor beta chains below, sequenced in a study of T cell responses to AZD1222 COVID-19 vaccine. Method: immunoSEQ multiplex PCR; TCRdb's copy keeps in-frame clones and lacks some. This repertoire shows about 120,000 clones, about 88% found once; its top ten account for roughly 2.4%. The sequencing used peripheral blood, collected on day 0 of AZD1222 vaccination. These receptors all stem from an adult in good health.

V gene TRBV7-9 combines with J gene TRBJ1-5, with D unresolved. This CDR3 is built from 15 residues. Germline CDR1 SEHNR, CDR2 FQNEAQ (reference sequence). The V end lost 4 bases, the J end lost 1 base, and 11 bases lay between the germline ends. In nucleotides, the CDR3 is TGTGCCAGCAGCTCCCTGTTCGGGAGCAATCAGCCCCAGCATTTT. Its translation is CASSSLFGSNQPQHF.

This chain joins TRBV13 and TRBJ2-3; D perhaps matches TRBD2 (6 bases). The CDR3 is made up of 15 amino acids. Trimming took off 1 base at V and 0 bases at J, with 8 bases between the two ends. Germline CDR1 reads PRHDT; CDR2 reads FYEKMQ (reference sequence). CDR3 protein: CASSLDAGSTDTQYF. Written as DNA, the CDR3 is TGTGCCAGCAGCTTAGACGCGGGAAGCACAGATACGCAGTATTTT.

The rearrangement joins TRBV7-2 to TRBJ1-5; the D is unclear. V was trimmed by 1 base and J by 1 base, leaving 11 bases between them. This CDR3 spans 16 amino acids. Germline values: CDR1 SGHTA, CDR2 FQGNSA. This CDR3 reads CASSLVGGGSNQPQHF. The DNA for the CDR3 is TGTGCCAGCAGCTTAGTTGGAGGAGGGAGCAATCAGCCCCAGCATTTT.

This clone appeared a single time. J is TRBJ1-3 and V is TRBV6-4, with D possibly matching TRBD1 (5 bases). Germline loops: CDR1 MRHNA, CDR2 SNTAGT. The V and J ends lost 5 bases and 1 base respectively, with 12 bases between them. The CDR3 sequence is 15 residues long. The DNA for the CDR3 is TGTGCCAGCAGTAGGACAAGAAGTTCTGGAAACACCATATATTTT. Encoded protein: CASSRTRSSGNTIYF.

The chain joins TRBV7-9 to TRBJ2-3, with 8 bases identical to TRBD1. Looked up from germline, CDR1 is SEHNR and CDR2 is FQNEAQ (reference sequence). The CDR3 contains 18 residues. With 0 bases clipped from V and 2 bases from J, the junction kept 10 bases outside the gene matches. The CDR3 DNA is TGTGCCAGCAGCTTAGCGCGTCAGGGGGCCTCCCCCACAGATACGCAGTATTTT. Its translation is CASSLARQGASPTDTQYF.

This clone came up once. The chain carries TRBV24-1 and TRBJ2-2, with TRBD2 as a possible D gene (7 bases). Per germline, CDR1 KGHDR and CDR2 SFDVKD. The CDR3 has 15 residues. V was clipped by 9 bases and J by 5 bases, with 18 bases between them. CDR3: CATENGGGGTGELFF. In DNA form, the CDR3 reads TGTGCCACCGAAAACGGGGGAGGGGGAACCGGGGAGCTGTTTTTT.

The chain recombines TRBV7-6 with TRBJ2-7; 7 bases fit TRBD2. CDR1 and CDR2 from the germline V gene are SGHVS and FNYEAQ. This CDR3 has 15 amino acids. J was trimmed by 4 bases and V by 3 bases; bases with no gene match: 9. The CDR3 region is CASSLDTSARYEQYF. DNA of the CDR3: TGTGCCAGCAGCTTGGACACTAGCGCCCGATACGAGCAGTACTTC.

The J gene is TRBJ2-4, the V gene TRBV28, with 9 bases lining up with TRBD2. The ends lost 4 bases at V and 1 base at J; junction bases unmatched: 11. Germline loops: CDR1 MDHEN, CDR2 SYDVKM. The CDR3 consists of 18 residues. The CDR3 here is CASSSRGSGSVAKNIQYF. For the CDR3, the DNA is TGTGCCAGCAGTTCCCGGGGTAGCGGGAGTGTGGCCAAAAACATTCAGTACTTC.

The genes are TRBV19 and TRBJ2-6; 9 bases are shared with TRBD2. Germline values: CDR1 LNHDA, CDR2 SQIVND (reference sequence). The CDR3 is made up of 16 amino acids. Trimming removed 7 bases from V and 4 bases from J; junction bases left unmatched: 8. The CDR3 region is CASMGLAGSGANVLTF. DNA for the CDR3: TGTGCCAGTATGGGACTAGCAGGGTCGGGGGCCAACGTCCTGACTTTC.

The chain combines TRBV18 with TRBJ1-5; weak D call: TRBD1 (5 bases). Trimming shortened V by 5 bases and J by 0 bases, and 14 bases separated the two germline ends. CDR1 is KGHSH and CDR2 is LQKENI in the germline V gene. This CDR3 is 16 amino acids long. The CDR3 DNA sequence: TGTGCCAGCTCAACCCAGGGCACTTATAGCAATCAGCCCCAGCATTTT. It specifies CASSTQGTYSNQPQHF.

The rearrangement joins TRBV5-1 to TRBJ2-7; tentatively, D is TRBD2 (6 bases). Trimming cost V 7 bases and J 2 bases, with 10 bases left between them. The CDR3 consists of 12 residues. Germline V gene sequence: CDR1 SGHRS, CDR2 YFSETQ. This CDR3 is CASRDSTYEQYF. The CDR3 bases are TGCGCCAGCCGGGACTCAACCTACGAGCAGTACTTC.

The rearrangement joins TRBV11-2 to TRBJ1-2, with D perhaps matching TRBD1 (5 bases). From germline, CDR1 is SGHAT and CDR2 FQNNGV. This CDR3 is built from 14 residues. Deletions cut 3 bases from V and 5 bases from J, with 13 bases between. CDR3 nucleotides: TGTGCCAGCAGCTTGTCCCAGAGGGGTTATGGCTACACCTTC. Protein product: CASSLSQRGYGYTF.

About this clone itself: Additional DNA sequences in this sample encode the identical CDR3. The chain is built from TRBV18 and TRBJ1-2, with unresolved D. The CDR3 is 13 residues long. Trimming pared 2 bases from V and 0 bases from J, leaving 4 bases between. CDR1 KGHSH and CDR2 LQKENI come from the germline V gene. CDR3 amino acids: CASSPASNYGYTF. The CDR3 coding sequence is TGTGCCAGCTCACCAGCGTCTAACTATGGCTACACCTTC.

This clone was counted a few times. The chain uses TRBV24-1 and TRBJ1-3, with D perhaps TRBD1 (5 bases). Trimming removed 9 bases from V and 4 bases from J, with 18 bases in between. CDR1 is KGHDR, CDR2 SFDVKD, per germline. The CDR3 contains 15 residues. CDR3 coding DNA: TGTGCCACCCCAGAGTGGGGGGGAGCGGGAAACACCATATATTTT. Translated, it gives CATPEWGGAGNTIYF.

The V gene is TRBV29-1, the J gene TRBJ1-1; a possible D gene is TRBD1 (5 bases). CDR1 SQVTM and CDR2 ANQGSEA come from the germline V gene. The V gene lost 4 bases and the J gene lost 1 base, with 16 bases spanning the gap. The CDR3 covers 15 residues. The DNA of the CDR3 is TGCAGCGTTGCGTACGGGGCCGGAGGGAACACTGAAGCTTTCTTT. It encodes CSVAYGAGGNTEAFF.

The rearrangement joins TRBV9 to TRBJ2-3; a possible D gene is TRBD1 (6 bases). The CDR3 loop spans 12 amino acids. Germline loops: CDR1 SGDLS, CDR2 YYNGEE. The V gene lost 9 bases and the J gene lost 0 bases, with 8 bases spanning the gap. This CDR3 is CAIRGSTDTQYF. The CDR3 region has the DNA TGTGCCATCAGGGGTAGCACAGATACGCAGTATTTT. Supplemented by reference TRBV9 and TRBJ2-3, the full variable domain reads DSGVTQTPKHLITATGQRVTLRCSPRSGDLSVYWYQQSLDQGLQFLIQYYNGEERAKGNILERFSAQQFPDLHSELNLSSLELGDSALYFCAIRGSTDTQYFGPGTRLTVL.

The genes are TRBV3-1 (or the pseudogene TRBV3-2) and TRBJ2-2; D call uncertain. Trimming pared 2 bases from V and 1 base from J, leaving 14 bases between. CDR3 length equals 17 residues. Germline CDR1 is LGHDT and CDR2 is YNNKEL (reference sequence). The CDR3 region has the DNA TGTGCCAGCAGCCAACCCAGAAGTCTCAGGAACACCGGGGAGCTGTTTTTT. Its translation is CASSQPRSLRNTGELFF.

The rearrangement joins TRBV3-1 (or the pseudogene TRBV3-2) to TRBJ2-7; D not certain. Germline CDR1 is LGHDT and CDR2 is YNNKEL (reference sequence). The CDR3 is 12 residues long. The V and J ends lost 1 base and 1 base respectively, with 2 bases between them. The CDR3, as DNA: TGTGCCAGCAGCCAAGGTTCCTACGAGCAGTACTTC. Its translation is CASSQGSYEQYF.

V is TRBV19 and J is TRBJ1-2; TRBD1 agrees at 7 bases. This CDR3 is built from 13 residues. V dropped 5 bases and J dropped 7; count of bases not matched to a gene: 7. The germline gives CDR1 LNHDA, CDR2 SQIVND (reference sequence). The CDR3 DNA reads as TGTGCCAGTAGTCCCGACAGGGCCCTTGGCTACACCTTC. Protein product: CASSPDRALGYTF.

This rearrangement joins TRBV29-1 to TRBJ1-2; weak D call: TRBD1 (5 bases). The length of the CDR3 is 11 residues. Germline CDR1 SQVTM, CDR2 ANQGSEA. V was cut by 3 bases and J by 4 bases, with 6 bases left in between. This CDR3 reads CSVETAYGYTF. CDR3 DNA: TGCAGCGTTGAGACAGCCTATGGCTACACCTTC.

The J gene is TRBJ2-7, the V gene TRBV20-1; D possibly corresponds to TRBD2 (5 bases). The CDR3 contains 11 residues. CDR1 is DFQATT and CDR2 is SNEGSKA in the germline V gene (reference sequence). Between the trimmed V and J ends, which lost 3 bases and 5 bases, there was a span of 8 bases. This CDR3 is CSASRGNEQYF. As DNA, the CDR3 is TGCAGTGCTAGTCGGGGTAACGAGCAGTACTTC.

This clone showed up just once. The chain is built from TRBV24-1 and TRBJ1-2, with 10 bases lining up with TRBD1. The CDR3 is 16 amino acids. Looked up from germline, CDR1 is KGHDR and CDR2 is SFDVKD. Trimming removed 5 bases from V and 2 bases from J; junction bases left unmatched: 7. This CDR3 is CATSGPGTGENYGYTF. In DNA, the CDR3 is TGTGCCACCAGTGGCCCCGGGACAGGGGAGAACTATGGCTACACCTTC.